The present T cell receptor beta chain was sequenced within a study of CD8+ T cells in alopecia areata. Study summary: In an open-label trial, patients got 5 to 10 mg tofacitinib twice daily. General observations from the study: Alphabeta T cells residing in normal skin are also sequenced in scalp samples. Relative to mice, TCR sharing across patients was less clear, a difference possibly HLA-related.

V was clipped by 4 bases and J by 5 bases, with 15 bases between them. The germline gives CDR1 MGHRA, CDR2 YSYEKL. This CDR3 is built from 15 residues. As regards this clone: The antigen is unknown.

It was cDNA, reverse transcribed from extracted RNA, that served as the sequencing template. The protocol was immunoSEQ multiplex PCR, while the TCRdb copy is restricted to in-frame clones and leaves out a portion. The table has 150,000 to 200,000 clones, roughly 70% seen once. This rearrangement joins TRBV4-1 to TRBJ2-4; a possible D gene is TRBD2 (5 bases). This TCR derives from a human donor with alopecia areata. The material sequenced was CD8+ T cells sorted from blood, taken at week 0. The CDR3 reads CASSRTGSLENIQYF. In nucleotides, the CDR3 is TGCGCCAGCAGCCGGACGGGATCTCTGGAAAACATTCAGTACTTC.